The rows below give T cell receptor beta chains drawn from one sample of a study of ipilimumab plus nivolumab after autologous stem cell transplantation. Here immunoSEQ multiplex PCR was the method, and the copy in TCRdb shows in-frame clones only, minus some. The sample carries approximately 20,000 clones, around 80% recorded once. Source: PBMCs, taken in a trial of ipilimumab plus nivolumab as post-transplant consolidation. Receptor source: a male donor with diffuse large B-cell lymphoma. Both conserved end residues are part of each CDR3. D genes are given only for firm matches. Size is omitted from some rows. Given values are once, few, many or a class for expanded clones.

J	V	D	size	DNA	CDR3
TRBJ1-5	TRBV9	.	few	TGTGCCAGCAGCGTAGGGGATGGGGGTTTTGGCAATCAGCCCCAGCATTTT	CASSVGDGGFGNQPQHF
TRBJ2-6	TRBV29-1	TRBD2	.	TGCAGCGTTGAGGGTCGACTAGCGGGGACCTACTCTGGGGCCAACGTCCTGACTTTC	CSVEGRLAGTYSGANVLTF
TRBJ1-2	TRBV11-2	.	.	TGTGCCAGCAGCGCAGACAGTAACTATGGCTACACCTTC	CASSADSNYGYTF
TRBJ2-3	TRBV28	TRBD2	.	TGTGCCAGCAGTTTACTAGCGGGGGGGAACGTCCCGCAGTATTTT	CASSLLAGGNVPQYF
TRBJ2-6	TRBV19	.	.	TGTGCCGTAACGGCTGGGGCCAACGTCCTGACTTTC	CAVTAGANVLTF
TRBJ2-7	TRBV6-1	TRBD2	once	TGTGCCAGCAGTGACGCGGGGAAATGGACTAGGTGGAGCGAGCAGTACTTC	CASSDAGKWTRWSEQYF
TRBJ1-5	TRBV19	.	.	TGTGCCAGTAGTATATCACAGGCTAATCAGCCCCAGCATTTT	CASSISQANQPQHF
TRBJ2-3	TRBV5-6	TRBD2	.	TGTGCCAGCAGCTACGGACTAGTGGGGCCAGATACGCAGTATTTT	CASSYGLVGPDTQYF
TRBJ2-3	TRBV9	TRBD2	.	TGTGCCAGCAGCGCCTCCTCCTGGGCGGGGGGCCTCACAGATACGCAGTATTTT	CASSASSWAGGLTDTQYF
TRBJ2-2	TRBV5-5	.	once	TGTGCCAGCAGCTTGGCGAGGGGATTCACCGGGGAGCTGTTTTTT	CASSLARGFTGELFF
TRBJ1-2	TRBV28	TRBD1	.	TGTGCCAGCAGTCCAGGGGGACAGGGGGCAGGTCGCTATGGCTACACCTTC	CASSPGGQGAGRYGYTF
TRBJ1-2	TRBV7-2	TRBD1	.	TGTGCCAGCAGCTTAGGGGAGTCAGGGGGAGGCTACACCTTC	CASSLGESGGGYTF
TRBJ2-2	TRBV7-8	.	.	TGTGCCAGCCTTTGGGGGGCGGTGGGTAACACCGGGGAGCTGTTTTTT	CASLWGAVGNTGELFF
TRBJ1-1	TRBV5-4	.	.	TGTGCCAGCAGCACCCACAGGACCACGAACACTGAAGCTTTCTTT	CASSTHRTTNTEAFF
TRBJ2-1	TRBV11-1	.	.	TGTGCCAGCAGCTCTCAAATCGTCACAAATGAGCAGTTCTTC	CASSSQIVTNEQFF
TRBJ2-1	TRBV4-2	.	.	TGTGCCAGCAGCCAAGACGAGGGTAGGAATGAGCAGTTCTTC	CASSQDEGRNEQFF
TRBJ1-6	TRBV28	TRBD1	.	TGTGCCAGCAGTCCCTACCAGGGGGTGTTGGGTTCACCCCTCCACTTT	CASSPYQGVLGSPLHF
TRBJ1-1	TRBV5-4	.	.	TGTGCCAGCAGGGCCGGGGGCATTGGGGACACTGAAGCTTTCTTT	CASRAGGIGDTEAFF
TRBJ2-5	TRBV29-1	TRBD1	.	TGCAGCGTTGAAGGGCAGGGGGCGAAAACCCAGTACTTC	CSVEGQGAKTQYF
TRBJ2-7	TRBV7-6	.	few	TGTGCCAGCAGCCCCTCGGGCTACGAGCAGTACTTC	CASSPSGYEQYF